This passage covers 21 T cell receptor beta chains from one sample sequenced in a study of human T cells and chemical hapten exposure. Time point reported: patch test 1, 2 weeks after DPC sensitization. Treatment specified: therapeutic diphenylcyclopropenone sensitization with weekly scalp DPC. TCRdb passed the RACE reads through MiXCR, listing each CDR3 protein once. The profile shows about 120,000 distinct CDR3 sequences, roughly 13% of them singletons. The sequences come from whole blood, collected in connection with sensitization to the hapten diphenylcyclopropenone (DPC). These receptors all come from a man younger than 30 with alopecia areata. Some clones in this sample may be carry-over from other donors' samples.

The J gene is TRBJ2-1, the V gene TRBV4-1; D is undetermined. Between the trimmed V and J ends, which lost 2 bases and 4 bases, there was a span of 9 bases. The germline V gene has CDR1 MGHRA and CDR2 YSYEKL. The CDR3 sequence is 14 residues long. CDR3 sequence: CASSQLTAYNEQFF. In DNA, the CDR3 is TGCGCCAGCAGCCAACTTACGGCTTACAATGAGCAGTTCTTC.

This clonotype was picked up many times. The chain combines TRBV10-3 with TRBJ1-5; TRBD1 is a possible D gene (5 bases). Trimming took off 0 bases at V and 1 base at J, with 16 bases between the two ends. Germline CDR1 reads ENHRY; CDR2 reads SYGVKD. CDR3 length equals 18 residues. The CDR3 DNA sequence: TGTGCCATCAGTGAGTCGTATGCAGGGACTGGAAGCAATCAGCCCCAGCATTTT. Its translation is CAISESYAGTGSNQPQHF.

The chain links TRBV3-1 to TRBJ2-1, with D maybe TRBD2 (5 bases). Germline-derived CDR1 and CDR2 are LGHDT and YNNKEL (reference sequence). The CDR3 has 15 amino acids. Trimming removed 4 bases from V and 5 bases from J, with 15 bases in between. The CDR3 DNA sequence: TGTGCCAGCAGCCGCCTAGCCCTGCGCAACAATGAGCAGTTCTTC. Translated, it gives CASSRLALRNNEQFF.

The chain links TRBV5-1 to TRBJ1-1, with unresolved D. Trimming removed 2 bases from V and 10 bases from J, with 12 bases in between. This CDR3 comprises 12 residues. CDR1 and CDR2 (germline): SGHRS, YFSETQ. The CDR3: CASSFSQYPAFF. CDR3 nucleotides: TGCGCCAGCAGCTTCTCACAGTATCCAGCTTTCTTT.

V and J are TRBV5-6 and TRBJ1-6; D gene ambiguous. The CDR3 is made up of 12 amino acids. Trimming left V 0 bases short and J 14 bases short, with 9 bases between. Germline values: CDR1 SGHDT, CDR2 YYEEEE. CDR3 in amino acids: CASSLGDKALHF. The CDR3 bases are TGTGCCAGCAGCTTGGGGGATAAGGCCCTCCACTTT.

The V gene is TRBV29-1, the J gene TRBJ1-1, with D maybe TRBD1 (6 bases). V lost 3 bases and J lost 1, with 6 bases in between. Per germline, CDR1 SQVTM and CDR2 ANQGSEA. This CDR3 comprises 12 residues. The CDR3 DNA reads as TGCAGCGTTGACAGGGGGAACACTGAAGCTTTCTTT. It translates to CSVDRGNTEAFF.

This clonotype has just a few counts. The CDR3 loop reads CASSAQEGGTGELFF. CDR3 DNA sequence: TGTGCCAGCAGTGCTCAGGAGGGAGGCACCGGGGAGCTGTTTTTT. J is TRBJ2-2 and V is TRBV6-1; the D gene is possibly TRBD2 (6 bases). With 4 bases removed from V and 4 bases from J, the gap between germline ends came to 13 bases. Germline values: CDR1 MNHNS, CDR2 SASEGT. The CDR3 spans 15 residues.

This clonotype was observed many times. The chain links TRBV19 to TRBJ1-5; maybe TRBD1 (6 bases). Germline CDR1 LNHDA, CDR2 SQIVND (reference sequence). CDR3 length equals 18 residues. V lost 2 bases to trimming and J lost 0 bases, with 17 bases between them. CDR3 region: CASSISLTGRYSNQPQHF. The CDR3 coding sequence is TGTGCCAGTAGTATATCCCTGACAGGACGATATAGCAATCAGCCCCAGCATTTT.

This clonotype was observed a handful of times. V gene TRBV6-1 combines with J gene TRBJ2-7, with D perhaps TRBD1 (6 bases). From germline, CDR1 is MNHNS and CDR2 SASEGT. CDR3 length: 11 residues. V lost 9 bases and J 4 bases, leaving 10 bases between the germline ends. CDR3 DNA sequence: TGTGCCAGTGAACAGGGATACGAGCAGTACTTC. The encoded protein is CASEQGYEQYF.

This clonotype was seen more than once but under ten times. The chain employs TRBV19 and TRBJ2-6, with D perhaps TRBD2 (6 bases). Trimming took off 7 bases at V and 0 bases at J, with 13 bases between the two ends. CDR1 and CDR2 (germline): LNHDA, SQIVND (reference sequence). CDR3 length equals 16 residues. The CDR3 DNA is TGTGCCAGTACCTTACTAGCCAGCTCTGGGGCCAACGTCCTGACTTTC. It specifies CASTLLASSGANVLTF.

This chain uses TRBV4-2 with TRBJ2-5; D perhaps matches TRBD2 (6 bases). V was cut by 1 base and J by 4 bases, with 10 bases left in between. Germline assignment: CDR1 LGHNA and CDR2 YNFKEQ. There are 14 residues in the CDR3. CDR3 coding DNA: TGTGCCAGCAGCCAAGCAAGGGGAGGAGAGACCCAGTACTTC. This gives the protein CASSQARGGETQYF.

The chain's CDR3 is CASSIAGEQYF. The CDR3 DNA follows: TGTGCCAGTAGTATTGCAGGGGAGCAGTACTTC. V and J are TRBV19 and TRBJ2-7; D possibly corresponds to TRBD1 (5 bases). Trimming took 3 bases from V and 7 from J, leaving 7 bases between them. This CDR3 contains 11 residues. Germline CDR1 LNHDA, CDR2 SQIVND (reference sequence).

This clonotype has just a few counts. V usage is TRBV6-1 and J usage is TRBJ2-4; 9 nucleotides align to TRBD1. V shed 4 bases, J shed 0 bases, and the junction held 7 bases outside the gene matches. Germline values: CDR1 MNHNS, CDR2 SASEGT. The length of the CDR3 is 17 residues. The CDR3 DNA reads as TGTGCCAGCAGTGGCGGACAGGGGATTCTAGCCAAAAACATTCAGTACTTC. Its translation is CASSGGQGILAKNIQYF.

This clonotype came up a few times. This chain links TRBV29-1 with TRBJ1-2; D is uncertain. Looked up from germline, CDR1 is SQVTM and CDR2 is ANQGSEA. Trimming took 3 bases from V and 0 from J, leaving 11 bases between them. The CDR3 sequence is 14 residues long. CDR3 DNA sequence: TGCAGCGTTGACCCACGGCTCTCTAACTATGGCTACACCTTC. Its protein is CSVDPRLSNYGYTF.

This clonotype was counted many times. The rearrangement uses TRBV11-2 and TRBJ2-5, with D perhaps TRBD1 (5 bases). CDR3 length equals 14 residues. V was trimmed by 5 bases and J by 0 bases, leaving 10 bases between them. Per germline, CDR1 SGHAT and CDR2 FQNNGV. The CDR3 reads CASSNTGNQETQYF. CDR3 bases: TGTGCCAGCAGCAACACAGGAAACCAAGAGACCCAGTACTTC.

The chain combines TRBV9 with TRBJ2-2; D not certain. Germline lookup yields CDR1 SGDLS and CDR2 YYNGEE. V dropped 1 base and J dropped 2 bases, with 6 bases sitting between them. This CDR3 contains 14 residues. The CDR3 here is CASSVYSNTGELFF. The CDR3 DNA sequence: TGTGCCAGCAGCGTATACAGTAACACCGGGGAGCTGTTTTTT.

CDR3 nucleotides: TGTGCCAGCAGACCGGACAGGGGTATTTCCTACGAGCAGTACTTC. Translation gives CASRPDRGISYEQYF. This chain links TRBV6-1 with TRBJ2-7, with 9 bases that match TRBD1. The ends lost 6 bases at V and 1 base at J; junction bases unmatched: 7. This CDR3 contains 15 residues. The germline V gene encodes CDR1 MNHNS and CDR2 SASEGT.

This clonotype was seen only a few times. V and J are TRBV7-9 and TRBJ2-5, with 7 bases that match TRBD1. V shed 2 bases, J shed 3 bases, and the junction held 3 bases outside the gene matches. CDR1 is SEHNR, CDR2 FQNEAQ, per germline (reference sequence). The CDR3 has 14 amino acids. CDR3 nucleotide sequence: TGTGCCAGCAGCTTATCCGACAGGGAAGAGACCCAGTACTTC. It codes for CASSLSDREETQYF.

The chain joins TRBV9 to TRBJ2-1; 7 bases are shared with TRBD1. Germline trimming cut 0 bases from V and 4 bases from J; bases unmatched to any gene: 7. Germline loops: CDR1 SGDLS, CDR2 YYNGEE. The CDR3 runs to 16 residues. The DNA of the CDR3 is TGTGCCAGCAGCGTAGAAGGGGGACAGACGTACAATGAGCAGTTCTTC. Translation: CASSVEGGQTYNEQFF.

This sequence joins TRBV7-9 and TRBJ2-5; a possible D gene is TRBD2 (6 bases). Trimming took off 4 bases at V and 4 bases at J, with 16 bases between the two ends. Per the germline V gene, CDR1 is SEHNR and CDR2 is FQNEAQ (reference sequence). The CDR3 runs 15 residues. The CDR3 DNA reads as TGTGCCAGCAGCTCCCCATCCCGGGAGCGAGAGACCCAGTACTTC. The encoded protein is CASSSPSRERETQYF.

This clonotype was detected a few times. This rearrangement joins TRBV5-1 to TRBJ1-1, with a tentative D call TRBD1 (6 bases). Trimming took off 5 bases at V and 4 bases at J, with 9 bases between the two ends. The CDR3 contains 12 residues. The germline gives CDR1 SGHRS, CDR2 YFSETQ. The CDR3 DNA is TGCGCCAGCAGACAGGGATCCACTGAAGCTTTCTTT. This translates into CASRQGSTEAFF.